Each of the 24 T cell receptor beta chains below was sequenced from the same sample in a study of blood T cell repertoires in COVID-19 (dated by TCRdb to the early 2020s). Library generation was performed with the immunoSEQ multiplex PCR assay. Imported from immuneACCESS, the table was reduced by TCRdb to in-frame sequences with V and J called. These copies leave out some clones; in studies compared against another copy, an unresolved V gene accounts for under half, and the cause of the remainder is not known. The sample includes approximately 180,000 clones, with approximately 87% observed a single time. The leading ten clones occupy around 12% of the sample. The sample consisted of peripheral blood. The receptor source for this set is a woman aged 65 to 85 with COVID-19, enrolled during active disease.

The gene calls are TRBV2 and TRBJ1-1, with D possibly matching TRBD1 (6 bases). There are 14 residues in the CDR3. Germline loops: CDR1 SNHLY, CDR2 FYNNEI. The V end lost 4 bases, the J end lost 3 bases, and 12 bases lay between the germline ends. As DNA, the CDR3 is TGTGCCAGCAGTGGGGGGCGACAGCACACTGAAGCTTTCTTT. The encoded protein is CASSGGRQHTEAFF.

The V and J genes are TRBV6-5 and TRBJ1-1; D gene ambiguous. The V gene lost 0 bases and the J gene lost 6 bases, with 8 bases spanning the gap. CDR1 MNHEY and CDR2 SVGAGI come from the germline V gene. The CDR3 is made up of 13 amino acids. This CDR3 is CASSYSDTPEAFF. CDR3 in DNA: TGTGCCAGCAGTTACTCTGACACCCCTGAAGCTTTCTTT.

The chain has TRBV7-3 and TRBJ2-1, with 7 bases that match TRBD2. Trimming took 1 base from V and 6 from J; bases not matched to a gene: 9. Looked up from germline, CDR1 is SGHTA and CDR2 is FQGTGA. The CDR3 has 16 amino acids. CDR3: CASSLMVASGSNEQFF. Here the CDR3 DNA reads TGTGCCAGCAGCTTAATGGTGGCTAGCGGAAGCAATGAGCAGTTCTTC.

The CDR3 region has the DNA TGTGCCAGCTCACCGGGGGGACTGAATGAAAAACTGTTTTTT. Translation: CASSPGGLNEKLFF. The chain couples TRBV18 to TRBJ1-4; D may be TRBD1 (5 bases). This CDR3 has 14 residues. The ends were cut back, 3 bases at V and 5 bases at J, with 10 bases in the middle. Per germline, CDR1 KGHSH and CDR2 LQKENI.

The V and J genes are TRBV28 and TRBJ1-2; the D gene is possibly TRBD1 (6 bases). Trimming took 7 bases from V and 4 from J, leaving 10 bases between them. This CDR3 region has 12 residues. Per the germline V gene, CDR1 is MDHEN and CDR2 is SYDVKM. For the CDR3, the DNA is TGTGCCAGCAAGAGACAGGTCTATGGCTACACCTTC. Residues: CASKRQVYGYTF.

The chain has TRBV27 and TRBJ2-7; D gene ambiguous. CDR1 and CDR2 from the germline V gene are MNHEY and SMNVEV (reference sequence). The CDR3 runs 14 residues. Trimming took 3 bases from V and 0 from J, leaving 9 bases between them. The CDR3 DNA reads as TGTGCCAGCAGTTTCCAGCGTACCTCCTACGAGCAGTACTTC. It yields the protein CASSFQRTSYEQYF.

The chain links TRBV20-1 to TRBJ2-7, with D hard to call. Germline-derived CDR1 and CDR2 are DFQATT and SNEGSKA (reference sequence). This CDR3 is 10 amino acids long. V shed 3 bases and J shed 3 bases, with 3 bases lying between them. The CDR3 DNA reads TGCAGTGCTAGCGGCTACGAGCAGTACTTC. Its protein product is CSASGYEQYF.

The chain links TRBV5-1 to TRBJ1-3; possible D gene TRBD1, 6 bases. With 0 bases removed from V and 3 bases from J, the gap between germline ends came to 13 bases. There are 16 residues in the CDR3. Per the germline V gene, CDR1 is SGHRS and CDR2 is YFSETQ. The CDR3 DNA sequence: TGCGCCAGCAGCTTGGCCGGGCAGGGGTATGGAAACACCATATATTTT. It codes for CASSLAGQGYGNTIYF.

The rearrangement uses TRBV5-4 and TRBJ1-1, with 8 bases aligning to TRBD1. The junction had 6 bases not matched to a gene; V was cut back by 3 bases and J by 8 bases. This CDR3 contains 13 residues. CDR1 and CDR2 from the germline V gene are SGHNT and YYREEE (reference sequence). The CDR3 DNA is TGTGCCAGCAGCTCCCGGGGACAGGAAGAAGCTTTCTTT. This sequence encodes CASSSRGQEEAFF.

V and J are TRBV12-3 or TRBV12-4 and TRBJ2-7; 10 bases agree with TRBD2. J lost 1 base, V lost 8 bases, and 2 bases had no gene match. This CDR3 region has 13 residues. The CDR3 region is CASRTSGSYEQYF. As DNA, the CDR3 is TGTGCCAGCCGGACTAGCGGTTCCTACGAGCAGTACTTC.

This chain joins TRBV6-5 and TRBJ2-7; unclear D gene. This CDR3 has 14 residues. Germline V gives CDR1 MNHEY, CDR2 SVGAGI. V was cut by 7 bases and J by 0 bases, with 13 bases left in between. The DNA for the CDR3 is TGTGCCAGCACACCTAAGCTGCACTCCTACGAGCAGTACTTC. It encodes CASTPKLHSYEQYF.

The gene calls are TRBV27 and TRBJ2-1, with TRBD2 matching 11 bases. Germline V gene data show CDR1 as MNHEY and CDR2 as SMNVEV (reference sequence). Trimming removed 3 bases from V and 8 bases from J; junction bases left unmatched: 9. This CDR3 is built from 16 residues. The CDR3 loop is CASSLMTSGISYEQFF. DNA of the CDR3: TGTGCCAGCAGTTTGATGACTAGCGGGATATCTTATGAGCAGTTCTTC.

This chain joins TRBV18 and TRBJ1-1; 9 bases match TRBD1. This CDR3 comprises 15 residues. Trimming took 6 bases from V and 5 from J; bases not matched to a gene: 10. CDR1 and CDR2 from the germline V gene are KGHSH and LQKENI. The CDR3 region is CASSQIQGAETEAFF. The CDR3 region has the DNA TGTGCCAGCTCGCAAATACAGGGGGCTGAGACTGAAGCTTTCTTT.

This sequence joins TRBV7-2 and TRBJ2-1; D possibly corresponds to TRBD2 (7 bases). The CDR3 length is 13 residues. The V end was cut by 5 bases, the J end by 11 bases, with 16 bases between. The germline V gene has CDR1 SGHTA and CDR2 FQGNSA. CDR3 protein: CASSPGGAGKQFF. The CDR3 bases are TGTGCCAGCAGCCCGGGGGGCGCGGGAAAGCAGTTCTTC.

The V call is TRBV5-4, the J call TRBJ2-2; D is uncertain. Germline V gene sequence: CDR1 SGHNT, CDR2 YYREEE (reference sequence). CDR3 length: 15 residues. V lost 0 bases to trimming and J lost 4 bases, with 10 bases between them. CDR3: CASSLGTPSTGELFF. CDR3 bases: TGTGCCAGCAGCTTGGGAACCCCGAGCACCGGGGAGCTGTTTTTT.

This chain uses TRBV7-3 with TRBJ1-5; TRBD1 might be the D (6 bases). CDR1 is SGHTA and CDR2 is FQGTGA in the germline V gene. The V and J ends lost 7 bases and 3 bases respectively, with 10 bases between them. The CDR3 sequence is 13 residues long. The DNA of the CDR3 is TGTGCCAGCACCGGGGACAACAATCAGCCCCAGCATTTT. It yields the protein CASTGDNNQPQHF. The full variable domain, in which reference TRBV7-3 and TRBJ1-5 provide the parts outside the CDR3, is GAGVSQTPSNKVTEKGKYVELRCDPISGHTALYWYRQSLGQGPEFLIYFQGTGAADDSGLPNDRFFAVRPEGSVSTLKIQRTERGDSAVYLCASTGDNNQPQHFGDGTRLSIL.

The rearrangement links TRBV5-1 to TRBJ1-3; TRBD1 is a possible D gene (6 bases). Germline V lookup: CDR1 SGHRS, CDR2 YFSETQ. Deletions cut 1 base from V and 2 bases from J, with 7 bases between. CDR3 size: 14 residues. The CDR3 coding sequence is TGCGCCAGCAGCTTGACAGGGACTGGAAACACCATATATTTT. It encodes CASSLTGTGNTIYF.

V usage is TRBV6-2 or TRBV6-3 and J usage is TRBJ1-2; D is perhaps TRBD1 (5 bases). Germline V gives CDR1 MNHEY, CDR2 SVGEGT. The CDR3 consists of 12 residues. Trimming removed 4 bases from V and 4 bases from J, with 7 bases in between. CDR3 coding DNA: TGTGCCAGCAGTTCTGACAGCTATGGCTACACCTTC. Protein: CASSSDSYGYTF.

J is TRBJ2-7 and V is TRBV27; TRBD1 matches at 8 bases. CDR3 size: 14 residues. The germline gives CDR1 MNHEY, CDR2 SMNVEV (reference sequence). The V gene end was trimmed by 2 bases and the J gene end by 5 bases; junction bases not matched to a gene: 5. The CDR3: CASSLIRGHNEQYF. CDR3 nucleotide sequence: TGTGCCAGCAGTTTAATCAGGGGGCACAACGAGCAGTACTTC.

Concerning this clone: The missing conserved phenylalanine or tryptophan at the end of this CDR3 makes a read error likely. No DNA is shown, since the ends of the CDR3 on it are uncertain; the CDR3 is the one TCRdb lists. The chain uses TRBV21-1 and TRBJ2-3; the table gives TRBD2 as D, unverified against the DNA. TRBV21-1 is described as a pseudogene. With termini counted, the CDR3 has 11 amino acids. The CDR3 is CASSAGPSPPS.

The CDR3 here is CSVAPGQGVFGYTF. The CDR3 DNA is TGCAGCGTTGCCCCGGGACAGGGGGTTTTTGGCTACACCTTC. The genes are TRBV29-1 and TRBJ1-2; 11 bases align to TRBD1. Germline values: CDR1 SQVTM, CDR2 ANQGSEA. The trim removed 4 bases at V and 7 bases at J, leaving 8 bases unmatched. The CDR3 runs 14 residues.

The chain links TRBV7-2 to TRBJ2-7; D may be TRBD1 (5 bases). CDR3 length: 14 amino acids. Trimming stripped 6 bases from V and 2 bases from J, with 14 bases between. Germline CDR1 reads SGHTA; CDR2 reads FQGNSA. DNA of the CDR3: TGTGCCAGCAGGTCAGGTGGGGCGGCCTACGAGCAGTACTTC. It codes for CASRSGGAAYEQYF.

The rearrangement uses TRBV6-5 and TRBJ2-7; 12 bases align to TRBD2. The CDR3 extends over 14 amino acids. Unmatched junction bases numbered 1, after V lost 5 bases and J lost 2 bases. Germline CDR1 MNHEY, CDR2 SVGAGI. The CDR3 is CASSRTSGAYEQYF. DNA for the CDR3: TGTGCCAGCAGTCGGACTAGCGGGGCCTACGAGCAGTACTTC.

This rearrangement joins TRBV5-6 to TRBJ1-1, with 7 bases fitting TRBD1. The CDR3 runs to 14 residues. CDR1 and CDR2 from the germline V gene are SGHDT and YYEEEE. Trimming cost V 4 bases and J 5 bases; bases outside gene matches: 8. CDR3 sequence (DNA): TGTGCCAGCAGCACTTTTGGACAGGCGACTGAAGCTTTCTTT. Translated: CASSTFGQATEAFF.